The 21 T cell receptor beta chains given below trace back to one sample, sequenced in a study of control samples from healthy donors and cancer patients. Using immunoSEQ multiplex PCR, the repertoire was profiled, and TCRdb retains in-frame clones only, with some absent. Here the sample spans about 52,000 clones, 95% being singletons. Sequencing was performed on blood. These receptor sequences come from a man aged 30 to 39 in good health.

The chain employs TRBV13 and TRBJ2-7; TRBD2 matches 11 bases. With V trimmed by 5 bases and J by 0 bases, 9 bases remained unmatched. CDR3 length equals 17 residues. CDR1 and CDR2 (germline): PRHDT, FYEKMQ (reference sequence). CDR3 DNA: TGTGCCAGCAGCGAGACTAGCGGGATTAGAAGCTCCTACGAGCAGTACTTC. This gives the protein CASSETSGIRSSYEQYF.

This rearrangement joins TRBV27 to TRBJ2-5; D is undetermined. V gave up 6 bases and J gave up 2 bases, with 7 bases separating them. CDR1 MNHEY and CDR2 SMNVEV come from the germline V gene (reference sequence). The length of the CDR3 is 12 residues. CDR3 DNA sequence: TGTGCCAGCAGCTCCGAGCAAGAGACCCAGTACTTC. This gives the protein CASSSEQETQYF.

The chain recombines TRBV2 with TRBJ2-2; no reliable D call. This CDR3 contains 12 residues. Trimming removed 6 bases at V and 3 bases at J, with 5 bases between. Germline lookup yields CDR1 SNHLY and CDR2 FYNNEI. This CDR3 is CASRTDTGELFF. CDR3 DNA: TGTGCCAGCAGAACAGACACCGGGGAGCTGTTTTTT.

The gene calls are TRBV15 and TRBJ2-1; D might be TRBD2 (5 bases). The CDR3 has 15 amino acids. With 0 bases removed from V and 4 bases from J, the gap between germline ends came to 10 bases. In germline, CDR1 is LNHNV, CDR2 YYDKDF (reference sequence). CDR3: CATSRDRTSYNEQFF. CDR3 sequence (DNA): TGTGCCACCAGCAGAGATAGGACTTCTTACAATGAGCAGTTCTTC.

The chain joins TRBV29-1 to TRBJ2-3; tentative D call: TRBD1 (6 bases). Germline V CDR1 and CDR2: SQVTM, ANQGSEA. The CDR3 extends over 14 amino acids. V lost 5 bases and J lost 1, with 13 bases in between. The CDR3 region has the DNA TGCAGCGTTACAGGGAAGATCGGCACAGATACGCAGTATTTT. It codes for CSVTGKIGTDTQYF.

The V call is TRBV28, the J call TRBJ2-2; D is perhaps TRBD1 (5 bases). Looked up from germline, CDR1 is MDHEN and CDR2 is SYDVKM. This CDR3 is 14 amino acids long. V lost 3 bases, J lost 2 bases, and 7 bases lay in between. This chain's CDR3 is CASSLTDNTGELFF. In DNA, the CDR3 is TGTGCCAGCAGTTTGACAGATAACACCGGGGAGCTGTTTTTT. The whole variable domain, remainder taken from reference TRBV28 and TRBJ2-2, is DVKVTQSSRYLVKRTGEKVFLECVQDMDHENMFWYRQDPGLGLRLIYFSYDVKMKEKGDIPEGYSVSREKKERFSLILESASTNQTSMYLCASSLTDNTGELFFGEGSRLTVL.

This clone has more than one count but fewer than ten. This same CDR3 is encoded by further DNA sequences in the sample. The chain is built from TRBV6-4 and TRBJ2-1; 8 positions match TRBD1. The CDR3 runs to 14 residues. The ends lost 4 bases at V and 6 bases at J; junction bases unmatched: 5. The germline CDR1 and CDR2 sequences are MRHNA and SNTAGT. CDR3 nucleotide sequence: TGTGCCAGCAGTGCTGGACAGGGTGGCAATGAGCAGTTCTTC. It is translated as CASSAGQGGNEQFF.

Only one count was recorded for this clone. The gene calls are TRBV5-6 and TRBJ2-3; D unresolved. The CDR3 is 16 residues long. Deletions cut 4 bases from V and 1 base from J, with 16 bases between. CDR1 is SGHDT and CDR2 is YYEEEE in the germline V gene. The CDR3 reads CASSPIQQAGTDTQYF. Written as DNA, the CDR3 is TGTGCCAGCAGCCCTATCCAGCAGGCGGGCACAGATACGCAGTATTTT.

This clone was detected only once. CDR3 in DNA: TGTGCCAGCAGTGCGGGGTTTCGCTACACCTTC. It yields the protein CASSAGFRYTF. This chain joins TRBV25-1 and TRBJ1-2; D not certain. Germline CDR1 reads MGHDK; CDR2 reads SYGVNS. The CDR3 loop spans 11 amino acids. V shed 4 bases and J shed 9 bases, with 9 bases lying between them.

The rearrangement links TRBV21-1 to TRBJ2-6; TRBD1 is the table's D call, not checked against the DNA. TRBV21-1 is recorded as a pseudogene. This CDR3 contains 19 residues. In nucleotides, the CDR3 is TGTGCCAGCAGCAAACTTCGGTTACAGGGGAGCTCTGGGGCCAACGTCCTGACTTTC. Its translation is CASSKLRLQGSSGANVLTF.

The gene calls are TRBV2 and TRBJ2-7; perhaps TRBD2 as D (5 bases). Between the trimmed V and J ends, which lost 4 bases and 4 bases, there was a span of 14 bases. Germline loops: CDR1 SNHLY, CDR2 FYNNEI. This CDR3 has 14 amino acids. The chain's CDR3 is CASSAGVWVYEQYF. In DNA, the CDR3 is TGTGCCAGCAGTGCCGGGGTTTGGGTTTACGAGCAGTACTTC.

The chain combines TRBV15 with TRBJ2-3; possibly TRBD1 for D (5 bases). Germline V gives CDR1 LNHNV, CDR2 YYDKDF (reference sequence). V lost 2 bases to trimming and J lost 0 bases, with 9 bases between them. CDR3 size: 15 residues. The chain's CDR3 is CATSRTGSSTDTQYF. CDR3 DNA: TGTGCCACCAGCAGAACAGGATCTAGCACAGATACGCAGTATTTT.

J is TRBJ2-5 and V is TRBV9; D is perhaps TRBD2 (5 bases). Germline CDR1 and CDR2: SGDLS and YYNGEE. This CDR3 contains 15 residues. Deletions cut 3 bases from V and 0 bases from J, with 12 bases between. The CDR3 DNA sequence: TGTGCCAGCAGCGAGACGGGAACGTACCAAGAGACCCAGTACTTC. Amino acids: CASSETGTYQETQYF.

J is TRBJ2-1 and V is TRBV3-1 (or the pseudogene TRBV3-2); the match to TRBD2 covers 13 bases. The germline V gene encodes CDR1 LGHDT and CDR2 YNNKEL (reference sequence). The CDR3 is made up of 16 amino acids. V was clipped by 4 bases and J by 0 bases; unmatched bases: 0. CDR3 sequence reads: CASSRTSGSSYNEQFF. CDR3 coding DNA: TGTGCCAGCAGCCGGACTAGCGGGAGCTCCTACAATGAGCAGTTCTTC.

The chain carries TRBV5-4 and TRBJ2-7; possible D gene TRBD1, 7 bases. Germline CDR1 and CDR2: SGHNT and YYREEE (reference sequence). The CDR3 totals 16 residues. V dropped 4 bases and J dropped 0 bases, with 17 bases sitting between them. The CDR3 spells CASSRRGTASSYEQYF. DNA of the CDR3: TGTGCCAGCAGCCGCCGCGGGACAGCAAGCTCCTACGAGCAGTACTTC. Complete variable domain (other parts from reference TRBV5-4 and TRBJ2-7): ETGVTQSPTHLIKTRGQQVTLRCSSQSGHNTVSWYQQALGQGPQFIFQYYREEENGRGNFPPRFSGLQFPNYSSELNVNALELDDSALYLCASSRRGTASSYEQYFGPGTRLTVT.

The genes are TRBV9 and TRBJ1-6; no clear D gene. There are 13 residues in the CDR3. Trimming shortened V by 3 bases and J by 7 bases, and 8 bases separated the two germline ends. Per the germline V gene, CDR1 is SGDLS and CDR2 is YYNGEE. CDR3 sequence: CASSEGLNSPLHF. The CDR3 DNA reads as TGTGCCAGCAGCGAAGGACTGAATTCACCCCTCCACTTT.

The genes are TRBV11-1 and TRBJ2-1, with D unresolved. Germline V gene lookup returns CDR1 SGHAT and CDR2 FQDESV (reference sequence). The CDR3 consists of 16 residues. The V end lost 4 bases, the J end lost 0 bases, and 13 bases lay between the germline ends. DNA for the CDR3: TGTGCCAGCAGCTCTCAGTGGGGTTCCTCCTACAATGAGCAGTTCTTC. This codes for CASSSQWGSSYNEQFF.

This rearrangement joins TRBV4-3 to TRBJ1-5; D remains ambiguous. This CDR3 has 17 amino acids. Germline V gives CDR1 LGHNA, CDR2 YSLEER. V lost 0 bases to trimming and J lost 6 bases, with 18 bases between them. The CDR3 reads CASSQDAPAGMSQPQHF. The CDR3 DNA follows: TGCGCCAGCAGCCAAGATGCCCCGGCCGGAATGAGTCAGCCCCAGCATTTT.

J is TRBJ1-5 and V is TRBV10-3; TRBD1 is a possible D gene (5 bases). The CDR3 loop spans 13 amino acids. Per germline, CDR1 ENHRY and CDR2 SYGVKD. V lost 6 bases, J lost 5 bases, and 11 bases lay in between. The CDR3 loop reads CAIRGGEYQPQHF. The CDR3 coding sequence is TGTGCCATCAGGGGGGGGGAATATCAGCCCCAGCATTTT.

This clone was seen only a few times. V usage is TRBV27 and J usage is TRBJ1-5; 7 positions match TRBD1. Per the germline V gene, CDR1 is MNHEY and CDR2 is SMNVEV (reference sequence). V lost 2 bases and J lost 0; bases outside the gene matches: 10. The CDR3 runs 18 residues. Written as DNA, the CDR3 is TGTGCCAGCAGTTTAACCGCCGGGACAGAACTTAGCAATCAGCCCCAGCATTTT. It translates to CASSLTAGTELSNQPQHF.

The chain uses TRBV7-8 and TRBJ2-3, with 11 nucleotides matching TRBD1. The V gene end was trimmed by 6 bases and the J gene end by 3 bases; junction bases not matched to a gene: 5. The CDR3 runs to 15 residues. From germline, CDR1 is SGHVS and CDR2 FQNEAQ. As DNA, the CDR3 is TGTGCCAGCAGACCCGGGACAGGGGGAACAGATACGCAGTATTTT. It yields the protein CASRPGTGGTDTQYF.